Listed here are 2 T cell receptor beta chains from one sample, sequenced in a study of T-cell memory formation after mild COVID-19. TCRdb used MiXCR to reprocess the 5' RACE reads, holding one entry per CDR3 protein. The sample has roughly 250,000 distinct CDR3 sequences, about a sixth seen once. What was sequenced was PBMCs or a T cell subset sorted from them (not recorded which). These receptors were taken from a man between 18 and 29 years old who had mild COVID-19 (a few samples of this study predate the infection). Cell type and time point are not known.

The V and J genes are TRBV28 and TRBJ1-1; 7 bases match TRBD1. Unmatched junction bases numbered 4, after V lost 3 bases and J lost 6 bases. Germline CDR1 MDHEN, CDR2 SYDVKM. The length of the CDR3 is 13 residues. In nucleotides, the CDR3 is TGTGCCAGCAGTTTCCAGGGGGGACCTGAAGCTTTCTTT. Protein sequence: CASSFQGGPEAFF.

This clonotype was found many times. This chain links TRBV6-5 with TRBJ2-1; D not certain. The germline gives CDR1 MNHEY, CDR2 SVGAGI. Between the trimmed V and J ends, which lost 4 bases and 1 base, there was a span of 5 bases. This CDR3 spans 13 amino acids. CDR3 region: CASSSVSYNEQFF. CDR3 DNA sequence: TGTGCCAGCAGTTCTGTGTCCTACAATGAGCAGTTCTTC.